Listed here are 23 T cell receptor beta chains from one sample, sequenced in a study of cytomegalovirus exposure and HLA in healthy donors. This PCR relied on a set of 60 Vbeta primers and 13 Jbeta primers. TCRdb's copy holds only in-frame clones and misses some; the assay was immunoSEQ multiplex PCR. The sample has tens of thousands of clones, approximately 60% seen once. Sequencing used PBMCs. These receptors were taken from a woman in her thirties in good health and CMV-seropositive.

The chain has TRBV5-1 and TRBJ1-2, with TRBD1 identical over 11 bases. From germline, CDR1 is SGHRS and CDR2 YFSETQ. This CDR3 region has 14 residues. Germline trimming cut 5 bases from V and 7 bases from J; bases unmatched to any gene: 7. CDR3 sequence reads: CASSFGTGGGGYTF. The CDR3 nucleotides are TGCGCCAGCAGTTTTGGGACAGGGGGTGGTGGCTACACCTTC.

CDR3 amino acids: CASSYRPTGAGNTIYF. In DNA form, the CDR3 reads TGTGCCAGCAGTTACCGCCCAACAGGGGCTGGAAACACCATATATTTT. The chain joins TRBV6-5 to TRBJ1-3, with TRBD1 matching over 7 bases. The CDR3 is 16 residues long. The V segment lost 2 bases and the J segment 2 bases; nucleotides outside the gene matches: 6. Germline CDR1 reads MNHEY; CDR2 reads SVGAGI.

This clone was recorded a few times. The chain is built from TRBV5-1 and TRBJ2-7; 10 positions agree with TRBD1. The J segment lost 6 bases and the V segment lost 0 bases, leaving 0 bases of the junction unmatched. CDR3 length equals 13 residues. Germline CDR1 reads SGHRS; CDR2 reads YFSETQ. In DNA form, the CDR3 reads TGCGCCAGCAGCTTGGGACAGGGGGCCGAGCAGTACTTC. Protein: CASSLGQGAEQYF. The full variable domain, rest sourced from reference TRBV5-1 and TRBJ2-7, is KAGVTQTPRYLIKTRGQQVTLSCSPISGHRSVSWYQQTPGQGLQFLFEYFSETQRNKGNFPGRFSGRQFSNSRSEMNVSTLELGDSALYLCASSLGQGAEQYFGPGTRLTVT.

The CDR3 spells CASGLVPGSGYGYTF. The CDR3, as DNA: TGTGCCAGTGGCCTGGTCCCAGGGTCTGGGTATGGCTACACCTTC. The chain combines TRBV7-8 with TRBJ1-2, with D perhaps matching TRBD1 (5 bases). The germline gives CDR1 SGHVS, CDR2 FQNEAQ. Trimming removed 9 bases at V and 5 bases at J, with 22 bases between. The CDR3 is made up of 15 amino acids.

The chain links TRBV28 to TRBJ2-7; the D gene is possibly TRBD2 (6 bases). This CDR3 is built from 14 residues. Per germline, CDR1 MDHEN and CDR2 SYDVKM. The V end lost 5 bases, the J end lost 2 bases, and 13 bases lay between the germline ends. CDR3 DNA: TGTGCCAGCAGTCCGAGGAGGGCCGCCTACGAGCAGTACTTC. This gives the protein CASSPRRAAYEQYF.

V gene TRBV7-3 combines with J gene TRBJ2-1; 8 nucleotides agree with TRBD2. The CDR3 extends over 16 amino acids. Germline values: CDR1 SGHTA, CDR2 FQGTGA. The J segment lost 4 bases and the V segment lost 2 bases, leaving 7 bases of the junction unmatched. CDR3 DNA sequence: TGTGCCAGCAGCTTATTGGCGGGGGGAGTTTACAATGAGCAGTTCTTC. This codes for CASSLLAGGVYNEQFF.

V gene TRBV5-1 combines with J gene TRBJ2-7; a possible D gene is TRBD1 (6 bases). Germline loops: CDR1 SGHRS, CDR2 YFSETQ. V shed 4 bases and J shed 0 bases, with 8 bases lying between them. This CDR3 is 13 amino acids long. For the CDR3, the DNA is TGCGCCAGCAGCCGGGACAACTCCTACGAGCAGTACTTC. Translating it yields CASSRDNSYEQYF. The variable domain in full, completed from reference TRBV5-1 and TRBJ2-7, reads KAGVTQTPRYLIKTRGQQVTLSCSPISGHRSVSWYQQTPGQGLQFLFEYFSETQRNKGNFPGRFSGRQFSNSRSEMNVSTLELGDSALYLCASSRDNSYEQYFGPGTRLTVT.

DNA of the CDR3: TGTGCCAGCACCGCGACAGGAGCGCGCAATCAGCCCCAGCATTTT. This sequence encodes CASTATGARNQPQHF. V and J are TRBV6-4 and TRBJ1-5; D is possibly TRBD1 (6 bases). Deletions cut 7 bases from V and 2 bases from J, with 15 bases between. The CDR3 is made up of 15 amino acids. The germline V gene encodes CDR1 MRHNA and CDR2 SNTAGT.

The chain joins TRBV10-1 to TRBJ2-2; D remains ambiguous. Germline V gives CDR1 WNHNN, CDR2 SYGVQD (reference sequence). The CDR3 contains 14 residues. Trimming pared 0 bases from V and 6 bases from J, leaving 8 bases between. CDR3 DNA: TGCGCCAGCAGTGAGTCCTCCGGTGCCGGGGAGCTGTTTTTT. Amino acids: CASSESSGAGELFF.

The V gene is TRBV18, the J gene TRBJ1-1; no reliable D call. Germline V gives CDR1 KGHSH, CDR2 LQKENI. Trimming took 0 bases from V and 11 from J, leaving 10 bases between them. The CDR3 covers 12 residues. Here the CDR3 DNA reads TGTGCCAGCTCACCACCCGACTCTTACGCTTTCTTT. Translated: CASSPPDSYAFF.

The V and J genes are TRBV6-1 and TRBJ1-2; no reliable D call. V was pared by 4 bases and J by 6 bases, with 12 bases between. This CDR3 spans 13 amino acids. Germline V gene sequence: CDR1 MNHNS, CDR2 SASEGT. DNA of the CDR3: TGTGCCAGCAGTGTAATACAGAGAAATGGCTACACCTTC. Amino acids: CASSVIQRNGYTF.

This clone was counted a few times. V usage is TRBV5-1 and J usage is TRBJ2-6; no clear D. This CDR3 has 17 amino acids. V was trimmed by 1 base and J by 0 bases, leaving 11 bases between them. Germline loops: CDR1 SGHRS, CDR2 YFSETQ. The CDR3 region has the DNA TGCGCCAGCAGCTTGCCTGCGGTAAGCTCTGGGGCCAACGTCCTGACTTTC. As protein: CASSLPAVSSGANVLTF. The full variable domain, its missing parts supplied by reference TRBV5-1 and TRBJ2-6, is KAGVTQTPRYLIKTRGQQVTLSCSPISGHRSVSWYQQTPGQGLQFLFEYFSETQRNKGNFPGRFSGRQFSNSRSEMNVSTLELGDSALYLCASSLPAVSSGANVLTFGAGSRLTVL.

The chain couples TRBV19 to TRBJ1-1; D possibly corresponds to TRBD1 (6 bases). The ends were cut back, 5 bases at V and 6 bases at J, with 16 bases in the middle. Per the germline V gene, CDR1 is LNHDA and CDR2 is SQIVND (reference sequence). CDR3 length equals 14 residues. CDR3: CASSSSGGLAEAFF. As DNA, the CDR3 is TGTGCCAGTAGTTCCTCGGGGGGCCTCGCTGAAGCTTTCTTT.

Only one count was recorded for this clone. The rearrangement uses TRBV5-1 and TRBJ2-2; 8 nucleotides align to TRBD1. V shed 6 bases, J shed 3 bases, and the junction held 10 bases outside the gene matches. Germline-derived CDR1 and CDR2 are SGHRS and YFSETQ. The CDR3 has 16 amino acids. The CDR3 here is CASNPSRGLDTGELFF. For the CDR3, the DNA is TGCGCCAGCAACCCCTCCAGGGGGCTAGACACCGGGGAGCTGTTTTTT. The whole variable domain, filled in from reference TRBV5-1 and TRBJ2-2, reads KAGVTQTPRYLIKTRGQQVTLSCSPISGHRSVSWYQQTPGQGLQFLFEYFSETQRNKGNFPGRFSGRQFSNSRSEMNVSTLELGDSALYLCASNPSRGLDTGELFFGEGSRLTVL.

The rearrangement uses TRBV5-1 and TRBJ1-1; 8 positions agree with TRBD1. V lost 4 bases to trimming and J lost 5 bases; unmatched junction nucleotides: 10. The CDR3 length is 15 residues. The germline CDR1 and CDR2 sequences are SGHRS and YFSETQ. The CDR3 here is CASSQIDRGETEAFF. The DNA for the CDR3 is TGCGCCAGCAGCCAAATAGACAGGGGAGAGACTGAAGCTTTCTTT.

V is TRBV6-5 and J is TRBJ2-7; D perhaps matches TRBD1 (5 bases). V dropped 4 bases and J dropped 6 bases, with 22 bases sitting between them. Germline CDR1 reads MNHEY; CDR2 reads SVGAGI. This CDR3 has 16 residues. The CDR3 is CASSFTKQGVGGEQYF. CDR3 in DNA: TGTGCCAGCAGTTTCACCAAGCAGGGCGTAGGCGGCGAGCAGTACTTC.

This clone was seen a single time. The V gene is TRBV27, the J gene TRBJ2-5; 8 nucleotides agree with TRBD1. TRBJ2-7 matches the DNA end more closely, so the J call is doubtful. The CDR3 covers 14 residues. Germline values: CDR1 MNHEY, CDR2 SMNVEV (reference sequence). The CDR3: CASSLLQGVSEQYF. For the CDR3, the DNA is TGTGCCAGCAGTTTACTACAGGGGGTAAGCGAGCAGTACTTC.

J is TRBJ2-5 and V is TRBV7-2; D not certain. The germline V and J ends were trimmed by 5 bases and 5 bases, with 15 bases remaining between them. CDR1 and CDR2 from the germline V gene are SGHTA and FQGNSA. CDR3 length: 14 residues. CDR3 in amino acids: CASSQNPPPETQYF. In DNA form, the CDR3 reads TGTGCCAGCAGCCAGAACCCCCCTCCGGAGACCCAGTACTTC.

There are a few counts of this clone. The chain joins TRBV6-6 to TRBJ2-7, with TRBD1 identical over 10 bases. Germline V gives CDR1 MNHNY, CDR2 SVGAGI (reference sequence). Trimming cost V 5 bases and J 2 bases; bases outside gene matches: 9. The CDR3 length is 16 residues. Written as DNA, the CDR3 is TGTGCCAGCAGTACCATCAGGACAGGGGGAGCCTACGAGCAGTACTTC. Amino acids: CASSTIRTGGAYEQYF.

The chain combines TRBV7-9 with TRBJ1-2; 8 bases map to TRBD1. The CDR3 contains 16 residues. V was pared by 0 bases and J by 3 bases, with 6 bases of the junction left unmatched. Germline V gene sequence: CDR1 SEHNR, CDR2 FQNEAQ (reference sequence). CDR3: CASSLAPQGDYYGYTF. In nucleotides, the CDR3 is TGTGCCAGCAGCTTAGCCCCACAGGGGGATTACTATGGCTACACCTTC.

This chain uses TRBV6-4 with TRBJ2-5; the match to TRBD2 covers 11 bases. This CDR3 is built from 18 residues. Per the germline V gene, CDR1 is MRHNA and CDR2 is SNTAGT. The trim removed 4 bases at V and 5 bases at J, leaving 15 bases unmatched. CDR3 protein: CASSAISGGAVGGETQYF. CDR3 DNA sequence: TGTGCCAGCAGTGCTATTAGCGGGGGGGCCGTTGGTGGGGAGACCCAGTACTTC.

This chain links TRBV5-4 with TRBJ2-5; D may be TRBD1 (5 bases). Germline V CDR1 and CDR2: SGHNT, YYREEE (reference sequence). Trimming took off 6 bases at V and 1 base at J, with 13 bases between the two ends. This CDR3 is built from 14 residues. Written as DNA, the CDR3 is TGTGCCAGCACCTGGGGCGGCACCCAAGAGACCCAGTACTTC. Protein: CASTWGGTQETQYF. The full variable domain, with the rest looked up from reference TRBV5-4 and TRBJ2-5, is ETGVTQSPTHLIKTRGQQVTLRCSSQSGHNTVSWYQQALGQGPQFIFQYYREEENGRGNFPPRFSGLQFPNYSSELNVNALELDDSALYLCASTWGGTQETQYFGPGTRLLVL.

This clone came up once. This chain links TRBV7-2 with TRBJ2-1; D ambiguous. From germline, CDR1 is SGHTA and CDR2 FQGNSA. The CDR3 has 15 amino acids. V lost 1 base to trimming and J lost 0 bases, with 7 bases between them. The CDR3 region is CASSLGVSSYNEQFF. CDR3 bases: TGTGCCAGCAGCTTAGGAGTGAGCTCCTACAATGAGCAGTTCTTC.